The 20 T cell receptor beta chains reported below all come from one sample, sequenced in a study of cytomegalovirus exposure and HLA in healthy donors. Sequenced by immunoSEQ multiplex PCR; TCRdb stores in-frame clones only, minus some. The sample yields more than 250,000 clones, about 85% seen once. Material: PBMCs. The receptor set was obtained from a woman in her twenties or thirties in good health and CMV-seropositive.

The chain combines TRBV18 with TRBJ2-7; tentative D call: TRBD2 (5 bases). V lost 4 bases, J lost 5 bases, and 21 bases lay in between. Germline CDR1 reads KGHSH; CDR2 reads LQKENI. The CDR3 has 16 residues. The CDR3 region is CASSQTGIPSRNEQYF. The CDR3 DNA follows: TGTGCCAGCTCACAGACCGGGATACCCTCGAGAAACGAGCAGTACTTC.

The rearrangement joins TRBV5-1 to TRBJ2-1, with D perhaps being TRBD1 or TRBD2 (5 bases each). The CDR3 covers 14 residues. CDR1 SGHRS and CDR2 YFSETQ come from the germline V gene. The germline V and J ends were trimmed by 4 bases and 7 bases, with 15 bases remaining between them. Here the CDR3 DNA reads TGCGCCAGCAGCGGGGACCCAGGTAGAAATGAGCAGTTCTTC. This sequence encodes CASSGDPGRNEQFF.

The CDR3 coding sequence is TGCGCCAGCAGCCGACAGGGGGCGATGTACGAGCAGTACTTC. Translated: CASSRQGAMYEQYF. The chain employs TRBV5-1 and TRBJ2-7; TRBD1 matches 10 bases. The V and J ends lost 4 bases and 4 bases, in that order; junction bases with no gene match: 5. Germline loops: CDR1 SGHRS, CDR2 YFSETQ. The CDR3 runs 14 residues.

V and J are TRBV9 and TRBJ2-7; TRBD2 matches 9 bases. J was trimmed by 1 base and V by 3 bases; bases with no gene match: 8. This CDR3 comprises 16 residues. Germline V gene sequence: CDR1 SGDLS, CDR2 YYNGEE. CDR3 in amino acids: CASSATFSGSSYEQYF. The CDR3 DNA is TGTGCCAGCAGCGCAACCTTTAGCGGGAGTTCCTACGAGCAGTACTTC. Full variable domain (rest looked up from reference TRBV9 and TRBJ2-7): DSGVTQTPKHLITATGQRVTLRCSPRSGDLSVYWYQQSLDQGLQFLIQYYNGEERAKGNILERFSAQQFPDLHSELNLSSLELGDSALYFCASSATFSGSSYEQYFGPGTRLTVT.

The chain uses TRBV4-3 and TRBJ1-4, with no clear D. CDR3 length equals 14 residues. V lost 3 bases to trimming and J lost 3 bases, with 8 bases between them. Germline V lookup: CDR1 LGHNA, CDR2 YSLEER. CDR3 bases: TGCGCCAGCAGCCAGGGTTTAGCTAATGAAAAACTGTTTTTT. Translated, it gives CASSQGLANEKLFF.

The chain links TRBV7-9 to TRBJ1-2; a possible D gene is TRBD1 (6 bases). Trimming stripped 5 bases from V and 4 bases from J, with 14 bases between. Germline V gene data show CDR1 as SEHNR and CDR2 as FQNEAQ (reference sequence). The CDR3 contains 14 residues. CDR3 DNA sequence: TGTGCCAGCAGCCTCCCGGGACATCCCTATGGCTACACCTTC. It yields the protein CASSLPGHPYGYTF. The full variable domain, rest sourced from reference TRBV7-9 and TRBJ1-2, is DTGVSQNPRHKITKRGQNVTFRCDPISEHNRLYWYRQTLGQGPEFLTYFQNEAQLEKSRLLSDRFSAERPKGSFSTLEIQRTEQGDSAMYLCASSLPGHPYGYTFGSGTRLTVV.

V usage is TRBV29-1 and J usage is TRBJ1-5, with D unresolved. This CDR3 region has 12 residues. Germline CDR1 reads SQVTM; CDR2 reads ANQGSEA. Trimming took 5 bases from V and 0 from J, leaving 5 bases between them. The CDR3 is CSVKGSNQPQHF. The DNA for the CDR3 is TGCAGCGTTAAAGGTAGCAATCAGCCCCAGCATTTT.

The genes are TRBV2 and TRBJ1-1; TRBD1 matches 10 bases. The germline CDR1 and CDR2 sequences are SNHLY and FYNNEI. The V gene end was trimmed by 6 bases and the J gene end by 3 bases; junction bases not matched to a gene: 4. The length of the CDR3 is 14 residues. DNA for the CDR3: TGTGCCAGCAGGGGGACAGGGGAAGACACTGAAGCTTTCTTT. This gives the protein CASRGTGEDTEAFF.

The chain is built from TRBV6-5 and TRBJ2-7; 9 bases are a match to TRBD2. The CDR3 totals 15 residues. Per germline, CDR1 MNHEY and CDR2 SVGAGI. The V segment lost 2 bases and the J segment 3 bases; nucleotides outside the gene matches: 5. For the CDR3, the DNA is TGTGCCAGCAGTTACAATTTAGCGGGGGTCTACGAGCAGTACTTC. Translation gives CASSYNLAGVYEQYF.

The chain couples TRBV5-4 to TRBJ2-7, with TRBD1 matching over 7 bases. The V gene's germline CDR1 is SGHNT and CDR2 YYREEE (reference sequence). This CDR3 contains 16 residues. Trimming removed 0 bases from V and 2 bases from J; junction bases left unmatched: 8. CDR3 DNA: TGTGCCAGCAGCTTGGTTGGCAGGGGGTGGACCTACGAGCAGTACTTC. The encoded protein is CASSLVGRGWTYEQYF. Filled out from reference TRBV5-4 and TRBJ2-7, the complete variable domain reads ETGVTQSPTHLIKTRGQQVTLRCSSQSGHNTVSWYQQALGQGPQFIFQYYREEENGRGNFPPRFSGLQFPNYSSELNVNALELDDSALYLCASSLVGRGWTYEQYFGPGTRLTVT.

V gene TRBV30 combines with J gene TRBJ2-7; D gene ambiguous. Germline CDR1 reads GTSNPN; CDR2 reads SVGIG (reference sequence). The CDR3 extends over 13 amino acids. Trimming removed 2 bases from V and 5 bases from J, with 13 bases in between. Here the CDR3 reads CAWSRGNFHEQYF. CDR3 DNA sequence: TGTGCCTGGAGTCGCGGCAATTTCCACGAGCAGTACTTC.

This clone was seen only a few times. The CDR3: CATEGSTGELFF. Here the CDR3 DNA reads TGTGCCACTGAGGGAAGCACCGGGGAGCTGTTTTTT. The chain combines TRBV27 with TRBJ2-2; D may be TRBD2 (5 bases). This CDR3 comprises 12 residues. With 10 bases removed from V and 4 bases from J, the gap between germline ends came to 10 bases. The germline V gene encodes CDR1 MNHEY and CDR2 SMNVEV (reference sequence).

The CDR3 DNA reads TGTGCCAGCAGTCCCACCCCTCGGGGGTTAGAGACCCAGTACTTC. Its translation: CASSPTPRGLETQYF. The chain recombines TRBV27 with TRBJ2-5; a weak D match, TRBD2 (6 bases). The CDR3 has 15 residues. CDR1 and CDR2 (germline): MNHEY, SMNVEV (reference sequence). The ends were cut back, 5 bases at V and 4 bases at J, with 17 bases in the middle.

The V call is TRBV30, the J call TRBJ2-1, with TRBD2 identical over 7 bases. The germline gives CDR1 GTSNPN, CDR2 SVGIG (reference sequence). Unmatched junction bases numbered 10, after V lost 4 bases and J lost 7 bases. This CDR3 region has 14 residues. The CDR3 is CAWNLALGGNEQFF. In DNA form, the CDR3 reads TGTGCCTGGAATTTGGCCCTCGGGGGGAATGAGCAGTTCTTC.

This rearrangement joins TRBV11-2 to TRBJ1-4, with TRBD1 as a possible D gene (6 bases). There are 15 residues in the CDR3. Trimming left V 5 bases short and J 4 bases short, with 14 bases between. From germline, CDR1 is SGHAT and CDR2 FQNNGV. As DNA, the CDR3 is TGTGCCAGCAGCCACAGGGTCCAGAGTAATGAAAAACTGTTTTTT. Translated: CASSHRVQSNEKLFF.

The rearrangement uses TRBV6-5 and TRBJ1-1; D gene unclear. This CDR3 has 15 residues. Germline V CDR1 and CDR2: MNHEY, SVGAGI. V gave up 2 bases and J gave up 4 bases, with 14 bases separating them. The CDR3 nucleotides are TGTGCCAGCAGTTACGATCGAGGAGCGAGCACTGAAGCTTTCTTT. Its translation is CASSYDRGASTEAFF.

As DNA, the CDR3 is TGTGCCAGCAGTCCACAGGGTCGTTCGGGCTATGGCTACACCTTC. Its protein is CASSPQGRSGYGYTF. The chain links TRBV6-5 to TRBJ1-2; weak D call: TRBD1 (6 bases). The germline CDR1 and CDR2 sequences are MNHEY and SVGAGI. This CDR3 is 15 amino acids long. V was clipped by 5 bases and J by 4 bases, with 17 bases between them.

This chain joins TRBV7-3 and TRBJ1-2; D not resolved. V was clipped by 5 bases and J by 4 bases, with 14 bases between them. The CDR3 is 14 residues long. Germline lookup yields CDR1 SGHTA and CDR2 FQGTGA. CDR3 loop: CASSPVPGSYGYTF. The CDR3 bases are TGTGCCAGCAGCCCGGTTCCCGGGAGCTATGGCTACACCTTC.

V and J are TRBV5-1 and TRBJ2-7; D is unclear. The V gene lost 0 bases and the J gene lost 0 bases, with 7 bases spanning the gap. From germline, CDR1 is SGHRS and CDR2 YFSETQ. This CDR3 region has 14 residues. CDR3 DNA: TGCGCCAGCAGCTTGGTTACCGACTCCTACGAGCAGTACTTC. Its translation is CASSLVTDSYEQYF.

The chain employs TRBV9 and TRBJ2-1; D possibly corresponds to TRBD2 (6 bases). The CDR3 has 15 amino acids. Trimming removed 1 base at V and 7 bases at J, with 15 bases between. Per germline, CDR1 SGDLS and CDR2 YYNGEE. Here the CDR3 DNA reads TGTGCCAGCAGCGTACTAGCGCATGAGAGGAATGAGCAGTTCTTC. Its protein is CASSVLAHERNEQFF.